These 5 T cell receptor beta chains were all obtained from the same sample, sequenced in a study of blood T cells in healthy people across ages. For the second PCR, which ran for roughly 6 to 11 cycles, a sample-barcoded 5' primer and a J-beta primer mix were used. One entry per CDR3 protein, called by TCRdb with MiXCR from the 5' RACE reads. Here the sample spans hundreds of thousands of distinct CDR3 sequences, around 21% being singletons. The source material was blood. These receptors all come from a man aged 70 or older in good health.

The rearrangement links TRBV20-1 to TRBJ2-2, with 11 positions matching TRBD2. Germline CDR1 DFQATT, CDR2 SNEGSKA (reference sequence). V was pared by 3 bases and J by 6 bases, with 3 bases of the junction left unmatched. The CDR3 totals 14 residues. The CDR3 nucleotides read TGCAGTGCTAGCTTAGCGGGAGGGGCCGGGGAGCTGTTTTTT. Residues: CSASLAGGAGELFF.

This chain's CDR3 is CSARGMTGGHHEQYF. CDR3 sequence (DNA): TGCAGTGCTAGAGGAATGACGGGAGGGCACCACGAGCAGTACTTC. The V gene is TRBV20-1, the J gene TRBJ2-7; TRBD2 matches at 8 bases. The CDR3 is 15 residues long. Germline CDR1 is DFQATT and CDR2 is SNEGSKA (reference sequence). The junction had 10 bases not matched to a gene; V was cut back by 1 base and J by 5 bases.

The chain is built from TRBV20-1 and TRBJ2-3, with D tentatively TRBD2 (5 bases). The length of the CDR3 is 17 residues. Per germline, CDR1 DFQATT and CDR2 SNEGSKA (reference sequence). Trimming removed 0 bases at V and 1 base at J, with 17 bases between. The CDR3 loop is CSARDVALAQGTDTQYF. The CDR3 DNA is TGCAGTGCTAGAGACGTTGCTCTAGCTCAGGGCACAGATACGCAGTATTTT.

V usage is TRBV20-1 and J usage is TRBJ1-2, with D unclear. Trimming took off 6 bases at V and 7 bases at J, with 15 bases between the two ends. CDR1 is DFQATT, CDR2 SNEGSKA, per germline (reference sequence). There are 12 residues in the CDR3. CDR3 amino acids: CSALKQEAGYTF. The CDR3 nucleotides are TGCAGTGCCCTAAAGCAGGAGGCTGGCTACACCTTC.

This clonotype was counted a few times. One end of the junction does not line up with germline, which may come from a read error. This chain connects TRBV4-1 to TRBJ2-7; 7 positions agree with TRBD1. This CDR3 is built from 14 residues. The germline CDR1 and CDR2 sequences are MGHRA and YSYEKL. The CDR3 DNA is TGCGCCAGCAGCCCGGACAGGAGCTCCTACGAGCAGTGCTTC. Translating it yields CASSPDRSSYEQCF.